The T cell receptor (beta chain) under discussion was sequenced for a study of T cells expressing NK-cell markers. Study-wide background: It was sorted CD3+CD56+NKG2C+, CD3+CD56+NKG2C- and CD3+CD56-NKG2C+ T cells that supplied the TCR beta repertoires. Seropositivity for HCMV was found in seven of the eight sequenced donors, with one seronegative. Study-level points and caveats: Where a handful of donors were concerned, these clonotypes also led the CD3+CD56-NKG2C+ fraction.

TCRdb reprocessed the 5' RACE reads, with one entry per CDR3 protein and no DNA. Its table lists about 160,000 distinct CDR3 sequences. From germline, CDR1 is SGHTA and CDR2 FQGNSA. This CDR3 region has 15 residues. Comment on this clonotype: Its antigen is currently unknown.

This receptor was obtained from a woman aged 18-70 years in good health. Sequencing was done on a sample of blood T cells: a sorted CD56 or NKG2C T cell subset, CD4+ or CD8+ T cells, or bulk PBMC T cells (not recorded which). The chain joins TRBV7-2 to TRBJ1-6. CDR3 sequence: CASSLGRGEGSPLHF.